This TCR beta chain was identified during a study of T cell responses to AZD1222 COVID-19 vaccine. Overall study findings and caveats: Spike-wide coverage was observed for vaccine-associated CD4 TCRs, with dominant responses at 160-218 and 743-854. Most donors were white British and more were female, and clonal diversity was possibly underestimated. Of spike-specific TCRs, nearly half reportedly target regions left unmutated in variants.

Clones were sequenced by immunoSEQ multiplex PCR, and TCRdb holds only the in-frame ones, with some missing. The sample records approximately 150,000 clones, less than 95% being singletons. With regard to this clone: The antigen is undetermined.

V was pared by 3 bases and J by 10 bases, with 16 bases between. The germline V gene encodes CDR1 SGHTA and CDR2 FQGNSA. This CDR3 spans 15 amino acids. The rearrangement uses TRBV7-2 and TRBJ1-6; D gene unclear. This clonotype originated in an adult who received the MenACWY meningococcal vaccine as a control. This specimen was peripheral blood, taken 28 days after the second dose of the MenACWY control vaccine. Here the CDR3 reads CASSFAAGEGSPLHF. For the CDR3, the DNA is TGTGCCAGCAGCTTTGCGGCCGGGGAAGGGTCACCCCTCCACTTT.